Listed below are T cell receptor beta chains from one sample, sequenced in a study of CD8+ T cells in alopecia areata. TCRdb's copy holds only in-frame clones and misses some; the assay was immunoSEQ multiplex PCR. The sample has around 250,000 clones, 65% to 70% seen once; the top ten hold around 1.2%. Specimen: CD4+ T cells sorted from blood, collected at week 0. The receptors derive from a human donor with alopecia areata. CDR3s include the opening cysteine and the closing phenylalanine or tryptophan. D genes are given only for firm matches. Expanded clones get a size class; other rows say once, few or many, or leave the size out.

v_call	d_call	j_call	clone_size	cdr3_nt	cdr3_aa
TRBV29-1	-	TRBJ2-1	-	TGCAGCGCTACTTACAATGAGCGGTTCTTC	CSATYNERFF
TRBV15	TRBD2	TRBJ2-5	once	TGTGCCACCAGCAGAGGAGGGACTAGCGGGGGTATAGAGACCCAGTACTTC	CATSRGGTSGGIETQYF
TRBV5-1	-	TRBJ1-6	-	TGCGCCAGCAGCCCGACAGGTGCCCTGGATTCACCCCTCCACTTT	CASSPTGALDSPLHF
TRBV7-8	-	TRBJ2-5	-	TGTGCCAGCAGCTTGCTACTAGGGGAGGAGACCCAGTACTTC	CASSLLLGEETQYF
TRBV30	TRBD1	TRBJ1-5	-	TGTGCCTGGACGGACAGGGGGCGAGGTCAGCCCCAGCATTTT	CAWTDRGRGQPQHF
TRBV4-1	-	TRBJ1-1	-	TGCGCCAGCAGCCAAGATCCTGGCAGGAGGGCTGAAGCTTTCTTT	CASSQDPGRRAEAFF
TRBV9	TRBD1	TRBJ2-1	-	TGTGCCAGCAGCGGAACGCCCCGGGACAGGGGTAGAGGCGAGCAGTTCTTC	CASSGTPRDRGRGEQFF
TRBV2	-	TRBJ2-7	once	TGTGCCAGCAGTCAGACCTACGAGCAGTACTTC	CASSQTYEQYF
TRBV30	-	TRBJ2-1	once	TGTGCCTGGAGTGTACGGCACTACAATGAGCAGTTCTTC	CAWSVRHYNEQFF
TRBV30	TRBD1	TRBJ1-2	-	TGTGCCTCTCACAGGGGGAGGAGCACCTTC	CASHRGRSTF
TRBV6-1	TRBD2	TRBJ2-7	once	TGTGCCAGCAGGCCGGGACTAGCCTACGAGCAGTACTTC	CASRPGLAYEQYF
TRBV4-1	-	TRBJ1-2	-	TGCGCCAGCAGCCAAGAGCTGTCCCGAGGGGAGGGCTACACCTTC	CASSQELSRGEGYTF
TRBV6-5	TRBD1	TRBJ1-1	once	TGTGCCAGCAGTGAGGGGGCATCGTGGACTGAAGCTTTCTTT	CASSEGASWTEAFF
TRBV29-1	-	TRBJ1-1	-	TGCAGCGTGCGGGATGGGCGAGAAGCTTTCTTT	CSVRDGREAFF
TRBV30	-	TRBJ2-4	once	TGTGCCTGGAGTGTACGAGCGGCCATTCAGTACTTC	CAWSVRAAIQYF
TRBV7-9	-	TRBJ1-2	-	TGTGCCAGCAGCTTAGATGGGCAAGGCGGCTACACCTTC	CASSLDGQGGYTF
TRBV2	TRBD2	TRBJ2-3	-	TGTGCCAGCAGTTCAAGCGGGGGAGCAGATACGCAGTATTTT	CASSSSGGADTQYF
TRBV6-4	-	TRBJ1-1	-	TGTGCCAGCAGATCTGGGAGGGGGACGGAAGCTTTCTTT	CASRSGRGTEAFF
TRBV30	-	TRBJ1-6	-	TGTGCCTGGAGTGTACAGGCAGGGACTTCACCCCTCCACTTT	CAWSVQAGTSPLHF
TRBV5-1	-	TRBJ2-3	-	TGCGCCAGCAGCTTGCGGGTAGGGCAAGATACGCAGTATTTT	CASSLRVGQDTQYF
TRBV5-1	-	TRBJ2-3	many	TGCGCCAGCAGCTTGACAGATACGCAGTATTTT	CASSLTDTQYF
TRBV7-2	-	TRBJ2-3	-	TGTGCCAGCAGCTTCCGTAGTAATACGCAGTATTTT	CASSFRSNTQYF
TRBV15	-	TRBJ1-2	few	TGTGCCACCAGCAGAGATCTGGGGAATGGCTACACCTTC	CATSRDLGNGYTF
TRBV29-1	-	TRBJ2-5	few	TGCAGCGTTGCTTCGGCACAAGAGACCCAGTACTTC	CSVASAQETQYF
TRBV18	TRBD2	TRBJ2-7	few	TGTGCCAGCTCACCGACTAGCGGGGGGGCCTACGAGCAGTACTTC	CASSPTSGGAYEQYF
TRBV29-1	-	TRBJ1-2	-	TGCAGCGTTGATTTTGGGGGAAATGGCTACACCTTC	CSVDFGGNGYTF
TRBV7-3	-	TRBJ2-4	-	TGTGCCAGCAGCTCCATGCCAGGGCACATTCAGTACTTC	CASSSMPGHIQYF
TRBV7-7	-	TRBJ2-5	-	TGTGCTAGCAGCCCTAACAGGGCTGGGGACCAAGAGACCCAGTACTTC	CASSPNRAGDQETQYF
TRBV9	-	TRBJ2-3	-	TGTGCCAGCAGCGTAGTGCAGGGTCGTGCGGATACGCAGTATTTT	CASSVVQGRADTQYF
TRBV9	-	TRBJ2-7	-	TGTGCCAGCAGCGTAGCCCCGACAGAGAGCTACGAGCAGTACTTC	CASSVAPTESYEQYF
TRBV5-1	-	TRBJ2-5	-	TGCGCCAGCAGCTTGGGTCAAGAGACCCAGTACTTC	CASSLGQETQYF
TRBV29-1	-	TRBJ2-1	few	TGCAGCGGAGAACAGGGAAGCAATGAGCAGTTCTTC	CSGEQGSNEQFF
TRBV27	-	TRBJ2-2	-	TGTGCCAGCAGTTTTGGCTCCGGGGAGCTGTTTTTT	CASSFGSGELFF
TRBV29-1	TRBD1	TRBJ2-1	-	TGCAGCGTCTTGTGGGACAGGGGGCGTGAGCAGTTCTTC	CSVLWDRGREQFF
TRBV29-1	-	TRBJ1-2	-	TGCAGCGTTCGATCGGGACCCGGCTACACCTTC	CSVRSGPGYTF
TRBV7-9	-	TRBJ2-1	-	TGTGCCAGCAGCCCCTCGGCGAATCAGCAGTTCTTC	CASSPSANQQFF
TRBV5-1	-	TRBJ2-7	few	TGCGCCAGCAGCTTGGATTACAGTACCTACGAGCAGTACTTC	CASSLDYSTYEQYF
TRBV29-1	-	TRBJ1-1	-	TGCAGCGTTGACAATAACAGGCGGAACACTGAAGCTTTCTTT	CSVDNNRRNTEAFF
TRBV5-6	TRBD2	TRBJ2-5	-	TGTGCCAGCAGCGAGGACAGGACTAGCGGGGCTGCGGAGACCCAGTACTTC	CASSEDRTSGAAETQYF
TRBV30	TRBD2	TRBJ2-1	-	TGTGCCTGGAGTTCAGGCGGGGGGGACGAGCAGTTCTTC	CAWSSGGGDEQFF
TRBV4-1	TRBD1	TRBJ2-1	many	TGCGCCAGCAGCCGATTACGACAGGGTTCTTCCTACAATGAGCAGTTCTTC	CASSRLRQGSSYNEQFF
TRBV6-1	-	TRBJ2-7	-	TGTGCCAGCAGTGAAGGGGGGGAAGGAGGCTACGAGCAGTACTTC	CASSEGGEGGYEQYF
TRBV7-2	-	TRBJ1-6	few	TGTGCCAGCAGCTTCGGATCAAGGGGTCCGCCCCTCCACTTT	CASSFGSRGPPLHF
TRBV2	TRBD1	TRBJ2-1	-	TGTGCCAGCAGAGAACAGGGGGCTGTCAATGAGCAGTTCTTC	CASREQGAVNEQFF
TRBV29-1	-	TRBJ1-1	once	TGCAGCGTCGAGAGTCCCAGATCGAACACTGAAGCTTTCTTT	CSVESPRSNTEAFF
TRBV9	-	TRBJ1-6	-	TGTGCCAGCAGCTCCCGGGAGAGGGATTCACCCCTCCACTTT	CASSSRERDSPLHF
TRBV5-4	TRBD2	TRBJ2-5	-	TGTGCCGGGAGGGGAGAGGAGGAGACCCAGTACTTC	CAGRGEEETQYF
TRBV30	TRBD1	TRBJ2-7	-	TGTGCCTGGAGTTCCGAGACAGGGTTGATCTACGAGCAGTACTTC	CAWSSETGLIYEQYF
TRBV6-4	TRBD1	TRBJ1-2	-	TGTGCCAGCAGTGTCTCAGGACAGGGGACAGCTAACTATGGCTACACCTTC	CASSVSGQGTANYGYTF
TRBV7-2	-	TRBJ1-1	-	TGTGCCAGCAGCTTAATGCTCCGCGGAAACACTGAAGCTTTCTTT	CASSLMLRGNTEAFF
TRBV7-2	TRBD1	TRBJ1-5	-	TGTGCCAGCAGCTTAGCGCTCGGGACAGGTGGGCAGCCCCAGCATTTT	CASSLALGTGGQPQHF
TRBV6-5	-	TRBJ1-2	-	TGTGCCTCAAGACCGGGAGTTTCGACCGGCTACACCTTC	CASRPGVSTGYTF
TRBV4-3	-	TRBJ1-1	few	TGCGCCAGCAGCCAAGATACGGGATGGGGGGCGGAAGCTTTCTTT	CASSQDTGWGAEAFF
TRBV6-5	-	TRBJ1-6	-	TGTGCCAGCAGTTACGGGGCGCAGTCTAATTCACCCCTCCACTTT	CASSYGAQSNSPLHF
TRBV7-2	TRBD1	TRBJ1-5	-	TGTGCCAGCAGCTCACAGGGGGCGGAACAGCCCCAGCATTTT	CASSSQGAEQPQHF
TRBV4-2	-	TRBJ2-1	-	TGTGCCAGCAGTCGTGACCTCCTTTCCTACAATGAGCAGTTCTTC	CASSRDLLSYNEQFF
TRBV29-1	TRBD1	TRBJ1-1	-	TGCAGCCAGGACAGGTTCACTGAAGCTTTCTTT	CSQDRFTEAFF
TRBV6-1	-	TRBJ2-2	-	TGTGCCAGCAGCTATCAAGGGAGCGGGGAGCTGTTTTTT	CASSYQGSGELFF
TRBV29-1	-	TRBJ2-7	-	TGCAGCGTTACATCTCAACCCTACGAGCAGTACTTC	CSVTSQPYEQYF
TRBV4-1	-	TRBJ1-2	few	TGCGCCAGCAGCCAAGCGCATTCCACAGACTATGGCTACACCTTC	CASSQAHSTDYGYTF